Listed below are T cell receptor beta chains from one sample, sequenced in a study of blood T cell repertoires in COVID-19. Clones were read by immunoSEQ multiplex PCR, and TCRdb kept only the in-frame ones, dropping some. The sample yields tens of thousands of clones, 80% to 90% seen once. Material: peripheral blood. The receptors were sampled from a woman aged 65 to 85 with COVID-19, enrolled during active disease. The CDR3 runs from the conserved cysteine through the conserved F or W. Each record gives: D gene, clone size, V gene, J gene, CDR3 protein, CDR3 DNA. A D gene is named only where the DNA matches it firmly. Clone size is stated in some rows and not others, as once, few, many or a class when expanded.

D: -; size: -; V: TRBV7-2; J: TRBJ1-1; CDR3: CASSLVRVPNTEAFF; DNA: TGTGCCAGCAGCTTAGTCAGGGTCCCCAACACTGAAGCTTTCTTT
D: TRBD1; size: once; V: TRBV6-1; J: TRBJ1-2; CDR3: CASSEDRVGYGYTF; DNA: TGTGCCAGCAGCGAAGACAGGGTGGGCTATGGCTACACCTTC
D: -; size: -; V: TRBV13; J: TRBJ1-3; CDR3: CASSYTESSGNTIYF; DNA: TGTGCCAGCAGCTACACAGAGAGCTCTGGAAACACCATATATTTT
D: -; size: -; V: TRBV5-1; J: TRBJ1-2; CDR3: CASSLTGFAGYTF; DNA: TGCGCCAGCAGCTTGACCGGGTTCGCGGGCTACACCTTC
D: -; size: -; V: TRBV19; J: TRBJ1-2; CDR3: CASSSARWEQGTGYTF; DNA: TGTGCCAGTAGTTCCGCCCGATGGGAACAGGGTACGGGCTACACCTTC
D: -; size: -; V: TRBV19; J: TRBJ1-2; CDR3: CASSIMHSPQGGYTF; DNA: TGTGCCAGTAGTATAATGCACAGTCCCCAAGGAGGCTACACCTTC
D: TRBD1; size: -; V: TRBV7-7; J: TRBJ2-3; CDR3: CASSIGTGRTDTQYF; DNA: TGTGCCAGCTCAATCGGGACAGGGAGAACAGATACGCAGTATTTT
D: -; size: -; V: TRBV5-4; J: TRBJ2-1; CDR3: CASSLDYGNEQFF; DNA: TGTGCCAGCAGCTTGGACTATGGTAATGAGCAGTTCTTC
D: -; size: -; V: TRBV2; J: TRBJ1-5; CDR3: CASSRASNQPQHF; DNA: TGTGCCAGCAGCAGGGCTAGCAATCAGCCCCAGCATTTT
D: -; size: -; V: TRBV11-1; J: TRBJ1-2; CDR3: CASSPRGYVPGGYTF; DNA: TGTGCCAGCAGCCCGCGGGGCTACGTCCCCGGAGGCTACACCTTC
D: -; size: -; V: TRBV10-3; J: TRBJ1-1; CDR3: CAASPDRSNTEAFF; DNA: TGTGCCGCCTCCCCTGACAGGTCCAACACTGAAGCTTTCTTT
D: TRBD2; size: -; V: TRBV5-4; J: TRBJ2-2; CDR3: CATTTSGRRNTGELFF; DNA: TGTGCCACGACAACGAGCGGGAGGAGGAACACCGGGGAGCTGTTTTTT
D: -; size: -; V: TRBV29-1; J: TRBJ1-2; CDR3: CSASTGRLDGYTF; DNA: TGCAGCGCCTCAACCGGCAGACTCGATGGCTACACCTTC
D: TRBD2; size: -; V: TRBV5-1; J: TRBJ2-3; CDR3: CASSRTSGTTDTQYF; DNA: TGCGCCAGCAGCCGGACTAGCGGGACGACAGATACGCAGTATTTT
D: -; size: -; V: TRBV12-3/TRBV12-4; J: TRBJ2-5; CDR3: CASSGRPQETQYF; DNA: TGTGCCAGCAGTGGGAGGCCTCAAGAGACCCAGTACTTC
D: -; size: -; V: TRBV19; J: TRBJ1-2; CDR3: CASSIGSGVRYGYTF; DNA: TGTGCCAGTAGTATAGGTTCCGGAGTCCGCTATGGCTACACCTTC
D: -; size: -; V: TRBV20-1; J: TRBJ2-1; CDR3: CSASKAVRSEQFF; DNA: TGCAGTGCTAGTAAAGCCGTTCGGTCTGAGCAGTTCTTC
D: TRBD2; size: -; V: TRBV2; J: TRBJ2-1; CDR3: CASSNRLAGDYNEQFF; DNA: TGTGCCAGCAGTAACCGACTAGCGGGCGACTACAATGAGCAGTTCTTC
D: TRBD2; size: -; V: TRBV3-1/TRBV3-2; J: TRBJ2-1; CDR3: CASSLEGTSGLENNEQFF; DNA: TGTGCCAGCAGCCTGGAGGGGACTAGCGGGCTCGAGAACAATGAGCAGTTCTTC
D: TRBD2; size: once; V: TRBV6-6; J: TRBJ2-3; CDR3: CASSYPTSGGSDTQYF; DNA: TGTGCCAGCAGTTACCCGACTAGCGGGGGTTCGGATACGCAGTATTTT
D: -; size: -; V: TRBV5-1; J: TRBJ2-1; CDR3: CASSLGLAEQFF; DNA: TGCGCCAGCAGCTTGGGCCTAGCCGAGCAGTTCTTC
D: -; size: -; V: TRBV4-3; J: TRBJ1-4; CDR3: CASSAGGNVNEKLFF; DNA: TGCGCCAGCAGCGCCGGGGGGAACGTTAATGAAAAACTGTTTTTT
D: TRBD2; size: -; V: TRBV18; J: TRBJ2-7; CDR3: CASSPPAGTFYEQYF; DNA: TGTGCCAGCTCACCACCAGCGGGGACCTTCTACGAGCAGTACTTC
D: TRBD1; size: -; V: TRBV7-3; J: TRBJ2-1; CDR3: CASSKGRGTGGKNEQFF; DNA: TGTGCCAGCAGCAAAGGACGCGGGACAGGGGGCAAGAATGAGCAGTTCTTC
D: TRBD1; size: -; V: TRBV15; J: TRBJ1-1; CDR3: CATLNLDRENTEAFF; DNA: TGTGCCACCCTTAACTTAGACAGGGAGAACACTGAAGCTTTCTTT
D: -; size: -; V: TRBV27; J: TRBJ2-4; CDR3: CASSATLIAKNIQYF; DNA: TGTGCCAGCAGTGCCACTCTTATAGCCAAAAACATTCAGTACTTC
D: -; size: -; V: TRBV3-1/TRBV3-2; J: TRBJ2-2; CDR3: CASSQGGYGELFF; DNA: TGTGCCAGCAGCCAGGGGGGATACGGGGAGCTGTTTTTT
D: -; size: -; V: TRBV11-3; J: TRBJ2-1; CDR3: CASTGDGIPYNEQFF; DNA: TGTGCCAGCACCGGCGACGGGATCCCTTACAATGAGCAGTTCTTC
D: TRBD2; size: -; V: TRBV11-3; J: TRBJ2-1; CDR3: CASSFAGLAGGGEQFF; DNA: TGTGCCAGCAGCTTTGCAGGACTAGCGGGAGGTGGTGAGCAGTTCTTC
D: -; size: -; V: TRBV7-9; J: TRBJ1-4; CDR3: CASSLERSRTNEKLFF; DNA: TGTGCCAGCAGCTTAGAGCGGAGCCGAACTAATGAAAAACTGTTTTTT
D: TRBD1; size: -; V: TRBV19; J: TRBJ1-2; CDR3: CASSRDRDYGYTF; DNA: TGCGCCAGTAGCCGCGACAGGGACTATGGCTACACCTTC
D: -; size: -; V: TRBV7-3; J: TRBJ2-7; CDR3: CASSANPAGLINF; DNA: TGTGCCAGCAGCGCTAATCCCGCGGGACTGATCAACTTC
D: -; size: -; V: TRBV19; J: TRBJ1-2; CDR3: CASIPSGNYGYTF; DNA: TGTGCCAGTATCCCCTCCGGGAACTATGGCTACACCTTC
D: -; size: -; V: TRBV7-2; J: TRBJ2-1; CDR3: CASSLVGGLSYNEQFF; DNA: TGTGCCAGCAGCTTAGTGGGGGGGCTTTCTTACAATGAGCAGTTCTTC
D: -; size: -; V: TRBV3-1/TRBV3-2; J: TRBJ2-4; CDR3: CASSQTGQNIQYF; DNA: TGTGCCAGCAGCCAGACAGGACAAAACATTCAGTACTTC
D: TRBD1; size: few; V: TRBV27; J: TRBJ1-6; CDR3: CASSSMGQGSSPLHF; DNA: TGTGCCAGCAGTTCTATGGGACAGGGATCCTCACCCCTCCACTTT
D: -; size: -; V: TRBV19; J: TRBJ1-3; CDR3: CASSTGDGNTIYF; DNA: TGTGCCAGTAGTACGGGGGACGGAAACACCATATATTTT
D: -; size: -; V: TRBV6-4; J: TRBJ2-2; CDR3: CASRMTDLGGELFF; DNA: TGTGCCAGCAGGATGACAGATTTGGGCGGGGAGCTGTTTTTT
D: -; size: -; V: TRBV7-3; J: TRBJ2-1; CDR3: CASSPGRGSNEQFF; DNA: TGTGCCAGCAGCCCTGGGCGGGGTTCCAATGAGCAGTTCTTC
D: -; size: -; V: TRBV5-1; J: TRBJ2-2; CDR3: CASSDNGSGELFF; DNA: TGCGCCAGCAGCGACAATGGTTCCGGGGAGCTGTTTTTT
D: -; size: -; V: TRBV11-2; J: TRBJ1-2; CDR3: CASSSGGAGYGYTF; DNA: TGTGCCAGCAGCTCTGGGGGGGCAGGCTATGGCTACACCTTC
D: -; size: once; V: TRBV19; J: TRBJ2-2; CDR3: CASSPTRTGELFF; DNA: TGTGCCAGTAGTCCAACTAGGACCGGGGAGCTGTTTTTT
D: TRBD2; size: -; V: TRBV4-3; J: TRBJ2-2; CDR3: CASSQYASGTNTGELFF; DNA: TGCGCCAGCAGCCAATACGCTAGCGGGACGAACACCGGGGAGCTGTTTTTT
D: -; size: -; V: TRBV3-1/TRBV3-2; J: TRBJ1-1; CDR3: CASSQGAPEAFF; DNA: TGTGCCAGCAGCCAAGGGGCCCCTGAAGCTTTCTTT
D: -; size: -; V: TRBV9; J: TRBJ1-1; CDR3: CASSVGRGEVTEAFF; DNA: TGTGCCAGCAGCGTAGGGCGAGGGGAGGTCACTGAAGCTTTCTTT
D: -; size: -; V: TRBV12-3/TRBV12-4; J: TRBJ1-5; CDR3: CASRRVGQPQHF; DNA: TGTGCCAGCAGACGGGTGGGTCAGCCCCAGCATTTT
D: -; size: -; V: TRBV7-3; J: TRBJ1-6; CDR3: CASSLNSLDSPLHF; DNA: TGTGCCAGCAGCTTAAACAGCCTTGATTCACCCCTCCACTTT
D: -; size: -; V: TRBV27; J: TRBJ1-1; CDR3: CASSITGYTEAFF; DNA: TGTGCCAGCAGTATTACAGGGTACACTGAAGCTTTCTTT
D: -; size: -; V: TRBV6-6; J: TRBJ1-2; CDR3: CASSYARDGYTF; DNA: TGTGCCAGCAGTTACGCCAGGGATGGCTACACCTTC
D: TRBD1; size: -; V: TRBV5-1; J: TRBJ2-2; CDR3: CASRSETGTTGELFF; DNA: TGCGCCAGCAGGTCCGAGACAGGGACCACCGGGGAGCTGTTTTTT
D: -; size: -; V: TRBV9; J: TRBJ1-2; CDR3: CASSVVGGPPFSYGYTF; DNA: TGTGCCAGCAGCGTAGTAGGAGGGCCGCCTTTTTCCTATGGCTACACCTTC
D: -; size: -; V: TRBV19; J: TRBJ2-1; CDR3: CASSFSRGSNRYEQFF; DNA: TGTGCCAGTAGTTTTTCCCGGGGGTCGAATCGATATGAGCAGTTCTTC
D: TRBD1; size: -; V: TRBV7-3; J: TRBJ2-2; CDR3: CASSPPAGGSTGELFF; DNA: TGTGCCAGCAGCCCCCCCGCAGGGGGTTCCACCGGGGAGCTGTTTTTT
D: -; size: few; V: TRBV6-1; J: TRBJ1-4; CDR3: CASSEDEGRGEKLFF; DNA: TGTGCCAGCAGTGAAGACGAAGGCCGAGGGGAAAAACTGTTTTTT
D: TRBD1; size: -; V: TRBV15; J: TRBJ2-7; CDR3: CATSRDRGLASYEQYF; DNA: TGTGCCACCAGCAGAGACAGGGGGCTAGCCTCCTACGAGCAGTACTTC
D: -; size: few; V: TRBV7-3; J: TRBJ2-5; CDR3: CASSEGSKETQYF; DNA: TGTGCCAGCAGCGAGGGATCTAAAGAGACCCAGTACTTC
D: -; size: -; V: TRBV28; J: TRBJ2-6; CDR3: CASSTTRGTGANVLTF; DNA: TGTGCCAGCAGTACAACCCGGGGAACTGGGGCCAACGTCCTGACTTTC
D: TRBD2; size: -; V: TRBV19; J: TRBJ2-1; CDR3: CASSSGGALTYNEQFF; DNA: TGTGCCAGTTCTAGCGGGGGGGCCTTGACCTACAATGAGCAGTTCTTC